The 18 T cell receptor beta chains below were found in one sample sequenced in a study of T cells in pancreatic ductal adenocarcinoma. Clones were read by immunoSEQ multiplex PCR, and TCRdb kept only the in-frame ones, dropping some. The sample includes about 97,000 clones, around 96% of them seen just once. Selected pancreatic ductal adenocarcinoma patients had undergone surgery without neoadjuvant therapy. The sequenced sample consisted of PBMCs. Receptor source: a human donor with pancreatic ductal adenocarcinoma.

The chain employs TRBV28 and TRBJ1-4, with D possibly TRBD1 on 5 matching bases. V was clipped by 5 bases and J by 8 bases, with 12 bases between them. Germline V gene sequence: CDR1 MDHEN, CDR2 SYDVKM. The CDR3 is 13 amino acids. Here the CDR3 reads CASSGGGGEKLFF. The DNA of the CDR3 is TGTGCCAGCAGTGGCGGGGGGGGAGAAAAACTGTTTTTT. The full variable domain, completed using reference TRBV28 and TRBJ1-4, is DVKVTQSSRYLVKRTGEKVFLECVQDMDHENMFWYRQDPGLGLRLIYFSYDVKMKEKGDIPEGYSVSREKKERFSLILESASTNQTSMYLCASSGGGGEKLFFGSGTQLSVL.

This rearrangement joins TRBV28 to TRBJ1-5, with 7 positions matching TRBD1. With V trimmed by 5 bases and J by 7 bases, 8 bases remained unmatched. The germline gives CDR1 MDHEN, CDR2 SYDVKM. The CDR3 spans 14 residues. The CDR3 here is CASSRQGRVQPQHF. Here the CDR3 DNA reads TGTGCCAGCAGTAGACAGGGTCGAGTCCAGCCCCAGCATTTT.

Notes on this clone: One end of the junction does not line up with germline, which may come from a read error. V is TRBV5-6 and J is TRBJ1-2; TRBD1 matches 8 bases. The germline V gene encodes CDR1 SGHDT and CDR2 YYEEEE. This CDR3 contains 11 residues. CDR3 nucleotides: TGTGCCAGCAGCTTGTGGCAGGGACAGGAGTTC. It is translated as CASSLWQGQEF.

The J gene is TRBJ2-3, the V gene TRBV5-1, with D hard to call. The CDR3 runs to 14 residues. V shed 0 bases and J shed 6 bases, with 11 bases lying between them. In germline, CDR1 is SGHRS, CDR2 YFSETQ. The CDR3 here is CASSLAYTTDTQYF. CDR3 DNA sequence: TGCGCCAGCAGCTTGGCCTATACGACTGATACGCAGTATTTT.

The chain combines TRBV30 with TRBJ1-2; D unclear. The germline V and J ends were trimmed by 2 bases and 0 bases, with 13 bases remaining between them. The germline gives CDR1 GTSNPN, CDR2 SVGIG (reference sequence). The CDR3 consists of 15 residues. The chain's CDR3 is CAWSHPQKANYGYTF. Here the CDR3 DNA reads TGTGCCTGGAGTCACCCCCAGAAAGCTAACTATGGCTACACCTTC.

This clone appeared a single time. J is TRBJ2-7 and V is TRBV23-1; D is unresolved. TRBV23-1 is given ORF status, its function remaining uncertain. The CDR3 is made up of 11 amino acids. The V end was cut by 9 bases, the J end by 3 bases, with 9 bases between. The CDR3 here is CARRHCYEQYF. CDR3 DNA: TGCGCCAGGCGACACTGCTACGAGCAGTACTTC.

The chain combines TRBV5-1 with TRBJ2-1; 7 bases agree with TRBD2. This CDR3 has 13 amino acids. Germline V gene lookup returns CDR1 SGHRS and CDR2 YFSETQ. The V segment lost 3 bases and the J segment 7 bases; nucleotides outside the gene matches: 4. The CDR3 sequence: CASSWEGRNEQFF. CDR3 nucleotide sequence: TGCGCCAGCAGCTGGGAGGGGCGGAATGAGCAGTTCTTC.

Regarding this clone: Additional DNA sequences in this sample encode the identical CDR3. The chain is built from TRBV4-1 and TRBJ2-1, with D perhaps TRBD1 (5 bases). The CDR3 length is 13 residues. Germline V gene sequence: CDR1 MGHRA, CDR2 YSYEKL. The V end was cut by 1 base, the J end by 6 bases, with 7 bases between. CDR3 residues: CASSQGGGNEQFF. In DNA form, the CDR3 reads TGCGCCAGCAGCCAAGGGGGCGGCAATGAGCAGTTCTTC.

The chain is built from TRBV27 and TRBJ2-5; possible D gene TRBD1, 6 bases. The CDR3 is 14 amino acids. V gave up 6 bases and J gave up 4 bases, with 15 bases separating them. Germline V gene lookup returns CDR1 MNHEY and CDR2 SMNVEV (reference sequence). The CDR3 DNA follows: TGTGCCAGCAGGGGGGCAGGGCAGGGAGAGACCCAGTACTTC. This sequence encodes CASRGAGQGETQYF.

This rearrangement joins TRBV21-1 to TRBJ1-5. TRBV21-1 is noted as a pseudogene. The CDR3 consists of 13 residues. The chain's CDR3 is CASRESFNQPQHF. CDR3 DNA sequence: TGTGCCAGCCGGGAGAGCTTCAATCAGCCCCAGCATTTT.

This chain links TRBV28 with TRBJ2-7; possibly TRBD1 for D (6 bases). The CDR3 is 14 amino acids. The germline V gene has CDR1 MDHEN and CDR2 SYDVKM. V lost 5 bases and J lost 4, with 15 bases in between. CDR3 region: CASSPTTGWYEQYF. Written as DNA, the CDR3 is TGTGCCAGCAGTCCTACCACAGGGTGGTACGAGCAGTACTTC.

This clone showed up just once. This chain links TRBV7-6 with TRBJ2-2; tentatively, D is TRBD1 (5 bases). The length of the CDR3 is 14 residues. With 5 bases removed from V and 6 bases from J, the gap between germline ends came to 13 bases. The V gene's germline CDR1 is SGHVS and CDR2 FNYEAQ. CDR3 residues: CASSRGRVAGELFF. The CDR3 DNA is TGTGCCAGCAGCAGGGGTAGGGTCGCCGGGGAGCTGTTTTTT. The full variable domain, its missing parts supplied by reference TRBV7-6 and TRBJ2-2, is GAGVSQSPRYKVTKRGQDVALRCDPISGHVSLYWYRQALGQGPEFLTYFNYEAQQDKSGLPNDRFSAERPEGSISTLTIQRTEQRDSAMYRCASSRGRVAGELFFGEGSRLTVL.

The chain couples TRBV6-1 to TRBJ2-3; D possibly corresponds to TRBD1 (5 bases). Trimming pared 6 bases from V and 0 bases from J, leaving 7 bases between. Germline V gene data show CDR1 as MNHNS and CDR2 as SASEGT. The CDR3 is made up of 13 amino acids. For the CDR3, the DNA is TGTGCCAGCAGACAGGCTAGCACAGATACGCAGTATTTT. This codes for CASRQASTDTQYF.

The J gene is TRBJ2-7, the V gene TRBV27; 9 positions agree with TRBD2. V was clipped by 3 bases and J by 6 bases; unmatched bases: 6. The CDR3 spans 14 residues. Germline CDR1 is MNHEY and CDR2 is SMNVEV (reference sequence). The CDR3 nucleotides are TGTGCCAGCAGTTTCGGGCGGGAGGGTCCCGAGCAGTACTTC. The encoded protein is CASSFGREGPEQYF.

The V gene is TRBV19, the J gene TRBJ1-1; weak D call: TRBD1 (5 bases). The CDR3 loop spans 13 amino acids. Germline-derived CDR1 and CDR2 are LNHDA and SQIVND (reference sequence). The germline V and J ends were trimmed by 8 bases and 2 bases, with 12 bases remaining between them. In nucleotides, the CDR3 is TGTGCCAGTGGGGACTTCGAAAACACTGAAGCTTTCTTT. It yields the protein CASGDFENTEAFF.

The rearrangement joins TRBV6-8 to TRBJ1-5; D gene ambiguous. The V end was cut by 5 bases, the J end by 0 bases, with 11 bases between. CDR1 and CDR2 (germline): MNHGY, SAAAGT. The CDR3 covers 15 residues. In nucleotides, the CDR3 is TGTGCCAGCAGTCTTCGACTGGATAGCAATCAGCCCCAGCATTTT. Translation: CASSLRLDSNQPQHF.

The chain recombines TRBV9 with TRBJ2-5, with TRBD2 identical over 12 bases. The CDR3 extends over 16 amino acids. Germline assignment: CDR1 SGDLS and CDR2 YYNGEE. V trimming: 0 bases; J trimming: 5 bases; junction bases outside the gene matches: 5. The CDR3 loop is CASSVGLAGDSETQYF. Here the CDR3 DNA reads TGTGCCAGCAGCGTAGGACTAGCGGGAGATTCGGAGACCCAGTACTTC.

This rearrangement joins TRBV25-1 to TRBJ1-1, with D unresolved. CDR3 length: 12 residues. The germline gives CDR1 MGHDK, CDR2 SYGVNS. V lost 3 bases to trimming and J lost 2 bases, with 4 bases between them. DNA for the CDR3: TGTGCCAGCAGTGAGGCTAACACTGAAGCTTTCTTT. Residues: CASSEANTEAFF.